This T cell receptor beta chain was sequenced during a study of cytomegalovirus exposure and HLA in healthy donors. CDR1 is LGHNA and CDR2 is YSLEER in the germline V gene. V was clipped by 0 bases and J by 5 bases, with 13 bases between them. This CDR3 spans 15 amino acids. The primer mix had 60 Vbeta and 13 Jbeta primers. Using immunoSEQ multiplex PCR, the repertoire was profiled, and TCRdb retains in-frame clones only, with some absent. The profile shows 65,000 to 75,000 clones, approximately 67% of them singletons. Overall study results and limits: Several top significant clusters appeared, in a later analysis, to be linked to common viral pathogens. Beyond CMV serostatus, there was no information to go on about immune exposure. Researchers reported from a later analysis that most CMV-associated TCR beta chains appeared HLA-restricted. Further analysis, carried out later, found HLA-associated TCR beta chains more clonally expanded than equally common other chains.

As regards this clone: The antigen remains undetermined.

The sample comprised PBMCs. The V and J genes are TRBV4-3 and TRBJ1-2, with TRBD1 as a possible D gene (5 bases). This sequence originates from a woman younger than 45 in good health and CMV-seronegative. For the CDR3, the DNA is TGCGCCAGCAGCCAAGATAGGGGATTGGGATATGGCTACACCTTC. Translation: CASSQDRGLGYGYTF.